This entry describes one T cell receptor (beta chain). Its antigen is unknown. There are no base qualities to consult, and no much larger clone falls within one base. The data stem from a study of technical replicates of blood from several donors (TCRdb year 2017). Via the germline V gene, CDR1 is SQVTM and CDR2 ANQGSEA. At the junction V is shortened by 3 bases and J by 0 bases, with 10 bases in between. The CDR3 numbers 14 residues from cysteine through phenylalanine. The retained sequence is limited to the CDR3, 42 bases, with the frame set at the first base. The receptor library was made with the immunoSEQ multiplex PCR assay. TCRdb holds this immuneACCESS table with in-frame rearrangements only. Some clones are missing; in checked studies, unresolved V genes explain under half, and the rest has no known cause. The sample data list about 85,000 clones, and less than 95% of these were observed just once. The leading ten clones occupy roughly 0.25% of the sample.

The sequenced material came from T cells isolated from PBMCs. The sequence is built from TRBV29-1 and TRBJ2-3; TRBD1 is possibly the D segment (5 matching bases). This clonotype was obtained from a human donor in good health. CDR3 protein: CSVESPGSTDTQYF. The sequenced DNA is TGCAGCGTTGAGTCCCCAGGGAGCACAGATACGCAGTATTTT.